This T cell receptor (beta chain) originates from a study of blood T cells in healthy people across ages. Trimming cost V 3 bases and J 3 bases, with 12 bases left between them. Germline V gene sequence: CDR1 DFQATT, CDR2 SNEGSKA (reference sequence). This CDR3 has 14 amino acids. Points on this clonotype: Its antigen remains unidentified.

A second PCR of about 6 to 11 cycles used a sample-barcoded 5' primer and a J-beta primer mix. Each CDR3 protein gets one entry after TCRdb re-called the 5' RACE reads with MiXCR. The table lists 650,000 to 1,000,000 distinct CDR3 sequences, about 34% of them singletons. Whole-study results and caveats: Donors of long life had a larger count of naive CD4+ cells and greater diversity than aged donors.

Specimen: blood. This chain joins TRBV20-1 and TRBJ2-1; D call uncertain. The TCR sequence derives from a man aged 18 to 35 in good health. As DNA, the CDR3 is TGCAGTGCTAGCGGGCTGGACGACTACAATGAGCAGTTCTTC. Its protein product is CSASGLDDYNEQFF.